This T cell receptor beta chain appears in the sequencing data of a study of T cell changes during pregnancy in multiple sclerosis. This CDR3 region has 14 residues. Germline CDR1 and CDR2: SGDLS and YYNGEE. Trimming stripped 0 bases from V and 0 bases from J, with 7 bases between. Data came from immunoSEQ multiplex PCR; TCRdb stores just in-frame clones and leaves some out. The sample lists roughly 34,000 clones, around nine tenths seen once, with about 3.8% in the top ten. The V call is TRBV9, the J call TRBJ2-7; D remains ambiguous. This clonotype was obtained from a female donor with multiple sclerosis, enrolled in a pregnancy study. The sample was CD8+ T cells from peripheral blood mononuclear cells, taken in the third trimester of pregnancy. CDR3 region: CASSVELSSYEQYF. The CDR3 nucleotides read TGTGCCAGCAGCGTAGAACTAAGCTCCTACGAGCAGTACTTC.